These T cell receptor beta chains were read from a single sample in a study of blood T cell repertoires in COVID-19. Clones were read by immunoSEQ multiplex PCR, and TCRdb kept only the in-frame ones, dropping some. Of some 300,000 clones listed, around 89% are singletons. What was sequenced was peripheral blood. Source of these receptors: a woman between 45 and 60 years old with COVID-19, enrolled during active disease. The CDR3 runs from the conserved cysteine through the conserved F or W. D genes are given only for firm matches. A clone size is listed for some rows: how often the clone was seen (once, few, many), or a class if it is expanded.

clone size: NA
J gene: TRBJ1-1
CDR3 length: 18
V gene: TRBV7-7
D gene: NA
CDR3 protein: CASSPYGHGLSPNTEAFF
CDR3 DNA: TGTGCCAGCAGCCCCTACGGACATGGCCTAAGCCCGAACACTGAAGCTTTCTTT

clone size: few
J gene: TRBJ2-7
CDR3 length: 17
V gene: TRBV3-1/TRBV3-2
D gene: TRBD2
CDR3 protein: CASSQGQLAATRYEQYF
CDR3 DNA: TGTGCCAGCAGCCAAGGCCAGCTAGCGGCTACCCGGTACGAGCAGTACTTC

clone size: NA
J gene: TRBJ2-5
CDR3 length: 12
V gene: TRBV3-1/TRBV3-2
D gene: TRBD1
CDR3 protein: CASRPTQGAQYF
CDR3 DNA: TGTGCCAGCAGACCCACTCAGGGGGCCCAGTACTTC

clone size: NA
J gene: TRBJ1-2
CDR3 length: 15
V gene: TRBV7-2
D gene: NA
CDR3 protein: CASSLAGAANYGYTF
CDR3 DNA: TGTGCCAGCAGCTTAGCGGGGGCAGCTAACTATGGCTACACCTTC

clone size: NA
J gene: TRBJ2-7
CDR3 length: 15
V gene: TRBV6-5
D gene: TRBD1
CDR3 protein: CASSPRTGVVYEQYF
CDR3 DNA: TGTGCCAGCAGTCCCCGGACAGGGGTGGTTTACGAGCAGTACTTC

clone size: NA
J gene: TRBJ2-2
CDR3 length: 14
V gene: TRBV6-4
D gene: TRBD1
CDR3 protein: CASSVEGAFGELFF
CDR3 DNA: TGTGCCAGCAGTGTTGAGGGGGCTTTCGGGGAGCTGTTTTTT

clone size: few
J gene: TRBJ1-2
CDR3 length: 14
V gene: TRBV6-5
D gene: NA
CDR3 protein: CASSYGGMFVGYTF
CDR3 DNA: TGTGCCAGCAGTTACGGGGGGATGTTCGTTGGCTACACCTTC

clone size: NA
J gene: TRBJ2-1
CDR3 length: 19
V gene: TRBV5-1
D gene: TRBD2
CDR3 protein: CASSVKRDSLKTAYNEQFF
CDR3 DNA: TGCGCCAGCAGCGTCAAGCGGGACTCACTTAAAACTGCCTACAATGAGCAGTTCTTC

clone size: NA
J gene: TRBJ1-5
CDR3 length: 15
V gene: TRBV15
D gene: NA
CDR3 protein: CATSRDKGISQPQHF
CDR3 DNA: TGTGCCACCAGCAGAGATAAGGGGATAAGTCAGCCCCAGCATTTT

clone size: NA
J gene: TRBJ1-1
CDR3 length: 17
V gene: TRBV5-1
D gene: TRBD1
CDR3 protein: CASSLDGQGGLGAEAFF
CDR3 DNA: TGCGCCAGCAGCTTGGATGGGCAGGGGGGCTTAGGTGCTGAAGCTTTCTTT

clone size: NA
J gene: TRBJ2-2
CDR3 length: 14
V gene: TRBV14
D gene: NA
CDR3 protein: CASSYLTVIGELFF
CDR3 DNA: TGTGCCAGCAGTTACTTGACAGTGATCGGGGAGCTGTTTTTT

clone size: once
J gene: TRBJ2-3
CDR3 length: 17
V gene: TRBV7-2
D gene: TRBD2
CDR3 protein: CASSPGLAGGGIDTQYF
CDR3 DNA: TGTGCCAGCAGCCCTGGACTAGCGGGAGGGGGTATAGATACGCAGTATTTT

clone size: NA
J gene: TRBJ2-5
CDR3 length: 13
V gene: TRBV9
D gene: NA
CDR3 protein: CASSYLSQETQYF
CDR3 DNA: TGTGCCAGCAGCTATCTATCACAAGAGACCCAGTACTTC

clone size: few
J gene: TRBJ1-2
CDR3 length: 13
V gene: TRBV27
D gene: TRBD1
CDR3 protein: CASQSRQGDGYTF
CDR3 DNA: TGTGCCAGCCAATCCCGACAGGGCGATGGCTACACCTTC